These 3 T cell receptor beta chains were all obtained from the same sample, sequenced in a study of cytotoxic CD8 clonotypes in ibrutinib-treated CLL. Clones were sequenced by immunoSEQ multiplex PCR, and TCRdb holds only the in-frame ones, with some missing. The table has about 310,000 clones, around four fifths seen once. Sequenced material: PBMCs, taken before ibrutinib treatment. These receptors were taken from a human donor with chronic lymphocytic leukemia.

The gene calls are TRBV25-1 and TRBJ2-7; TRBD2 agrees at 7 bases. The CDR3 has 16 amino acids. Per the germline V gene, CDR1 is MGHDK and CDR2 is SYGVNS. Trimming removed 4 bases from V and 0 bases from J; junction bases left unmatched: 9. The CDR3 DNA is TGTGCCAGCAGTGGACCAGCTAGCGGAAGCTCCTACGAGCAGTACTTC. It is translated as CASSGPASGSSYEQYF.

This chain links TRBV27 with TRBJ2-7; D possibly corresponds to TRBD1 (6 bases). This CDR3 is built from 13 residues. Germline CDR1 is MNHEY and CDR2 is SMNVEV (reference sequence). Trimming removed 8 bases at V and 2 bases at J, with 13 bases between. CDR3 sequence (DNA): TGTGCCAGCCGCCTGACAGGAGCCTACGAGCAGTACTTC. This translates into CASRLTGAYEQYF.

The genes are TRBV5-1 and TRBJ2-1, with 10 nucleotides matching TRBD2. CDR3 length equals 17 residues. With V trimmed by 4 bases and J by 4 bases, 11 bases remained unmatched. Germline V CDR1 and CDR2: SGHRS, YFSETQ. In nucleotides, the CDR3 is TGCGCCAGCAGCCTCCTAGCGGGAGCCGGGGCATACAATGAGCAGTTCTTC. Its protein product is CASSLLAGAGAYNEQFF.